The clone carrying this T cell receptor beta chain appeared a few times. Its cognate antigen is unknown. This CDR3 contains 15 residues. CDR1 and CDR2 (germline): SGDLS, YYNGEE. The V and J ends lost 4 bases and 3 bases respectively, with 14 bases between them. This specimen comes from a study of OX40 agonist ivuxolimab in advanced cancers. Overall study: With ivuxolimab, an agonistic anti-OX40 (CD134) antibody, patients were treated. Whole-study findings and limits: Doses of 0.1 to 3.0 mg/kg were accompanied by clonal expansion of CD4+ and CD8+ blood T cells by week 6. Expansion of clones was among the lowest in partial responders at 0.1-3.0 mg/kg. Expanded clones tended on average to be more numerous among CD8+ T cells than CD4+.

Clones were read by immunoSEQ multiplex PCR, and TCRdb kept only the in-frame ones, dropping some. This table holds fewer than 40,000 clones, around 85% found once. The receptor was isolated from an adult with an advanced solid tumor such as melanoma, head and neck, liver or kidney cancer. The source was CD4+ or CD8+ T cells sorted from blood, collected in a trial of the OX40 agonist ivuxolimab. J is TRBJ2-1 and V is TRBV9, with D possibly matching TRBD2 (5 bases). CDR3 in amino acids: CASSPDQEVYNEQFF. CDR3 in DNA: TGTGCCAGCAGCCCTGACCAGGAGGTCTACAATGAGCAGTTCTTC.